A single sample is the source of the 3 T cell receptor beta chains below, sequenced in a study of T cells of healthy individuals. TCRdb redid the calling of the 5' RACE reads with MiXCR, one entry per CDR3 protein. There are some 100,000 distinct CDR3 sequences in the sample; approximately 18% occur only once, and about 6.2% lies in the top ten. Receptors originate from a human donor in good health.

The V and J genes are TRBV2 and TRBJ2-1; D is possibly TRBD2 (5 bases). Germline V gene data show CDR1 as SNHLY and CDR2 as FYNNEI. Trimming pared 3 bases from V and 0 bases from J, leaving 6 bases between. The CDR3 contains 14 residues. The CDR3 protein is CASSDGGSYNEQFF. DNA of the CDR3: TGTGCCAGCAGTGATGGAGGCTCCTACAATGAGCAGTTCTTC.

For the CDR3, the DNA is TGTGCCAGCCGCCGGACAGGTCGAGATCAGCCCCAGCATTTT. It yields the protein CASRRTGRDQPQHF. The V gene is TRBV28, the J gene TRBJ1-5, with 7 bases fitting TRBD1. Germline CDR1 MDHEN, CDR2 SYDVKM. Unmatched junction bases numbered 9, after V lost 8 bases and J lost 5 bases. This CDR3 region has 14 residues.

This clonotype was observed at least ten times. The chain carries TRBV3-1 and TRBJ1-2; the D is unclear. V gave up 10 bases and J gave up 1 base, with 10 bases separating them. Looked up from germline, CDR1 is LGHDT and CDR2 is YNNKEL (reference sequence). The CDR3 extends over 12 amino acids. CDR3 DNA sequence: TGTGCCACAAGAGCGCTTAACTATGGCTACACCTTC. Amino acid sequence: CATRALNYGYTF.